These T cell receptor beta chains were read from a single sample in a study of CD8 T cells in ankylosing spondylitis. TCRdb used MiXCR to reprocess the 5' RACE reads, holding one entry per CDR3 protein. The sample lists some 130,000 distinct CDR3 sequences, over 10% occurring once. Sample: blood, either unsorted or a sorted T cell fraction (not recorded which). These receptors came from a female donor with ankylosing spondylitis or in good health (not recorded which). The CDR3 runs from the conserved cysteine through the conserved F or W. A D gene is named only where the DNA matches it firmly. A clone size is listed for some rows: how often the clone was seen (once, few, many), or a class if it is expanded.

TRBV13	TRBJ1-2	TRBD1	.	CASSFARDSRVEGDTF	TGTGCCAGCAGCTTCGCCCGGGACAGCAGGGTAGAGGGCGACACCTTC
TRBV11-2	TRBJ2-7	TRBD1	many	CASTRDRVTYEQYF	TGTGCCAGCACCAGGGACAGGGTCACCTACGAGCAGTACTTC
TRBV5-1	TRBJ2-1	.	many	CASSFLGGAYNEQFF	TGCGCCAGCAGCTTCTTAGGGGGGGCCTACAATGAGCAGTTCTTC
TRBV18	TRBJ2-7	TRBD2	many	CASSPGLAVREQYF	TGTGCCAGCTCCCCTGGACTAGCGGTCCGCGAGCAGTACTTC
TRBV29-1	TRBJ2-7	.	many	CSVEGGGSYEQYF	TGCAGCGTCGAGGGGGGTGGTTCGTACGAGCAGTACTTC
TRBV10-3	TRBJ1-4	.	many	CAISPDRNNEKLFF	TGTGCCATCAGTCCTGACAGAAATAATGAAAAACTGTTTTTT
TRBV20-1	TRBJ2-5	.	many	CSAPLENRWETQYF	TGCAGTGCTCCCCTAGAAAACAGATGGGAGACCCAGTACTTC
TRBV19	TRBJ1-4	.	many	CATRTQGRDEKLFF	TGTGCCACCAGAACCCAGGGAAGGGATGAAAAACTGTTTTTT
TRBV29-1	TRBJ1-1	.	many	CSVEAFRSLRNTEAFF	TGCAGCGTTGAAGCCTTCAGAAGCCTAAGGAACACTGAAGCTTTCTTT
TRBV20-1	TRBJ2-3	TRBD1	many	CSAAPGQGFTDTQYF	TGCAGTGCTGCCCCGGGACAGGGGTTCACAGATACGCAGTATTTT
TRBV5-1	TRBJ2-1	.	few	CASSLEGPNEQFF	TGCGCCAGCAGCTTGGAGGGCCCCAATGAGCAGTTCTTC
TRBV20-1	TRBJ2-2	TRBD2	many	CSASPGGSWTGELFF	TGCAGTGCTAGCCCCGGGGGGAGTTGGACCGGGGAGCTGTTTTTT
TRBV7-2	TRBJ1-2	.	many	CASSLRSNYGYTF	TGTGCCAGCAGCTTGCGGAGTAACTATGGCTACACCTTC
TRBV2	TRBJ2-5	TRBD1	few	CASSEGDRGQETQYF	TGTGCCAGCAGTGAGGGGGACAGGGGGCAAGAGACCCAGTACTTC
TRBV20-1	TRBJ1-1	.	many	CSARGVGTEAFF	TGCAGTGCTAGGGGGGTCGGCACTGAAGCTTTCTTT
TRBV5-1	TRBJ1-2	TRBD1	few	CASSSTGQLYGYTF	TGCGCCAGCAGCTCAACGGGACAGCTATATGGCTACACCTTC
TRBV5-1	TRBJ1-6	.	many	CASSFAGENSPLHF	TGCGCCAGCAGCTTCGCAGGGGAAAATTCACCCCTCCACTTT
TRBV10-3	TRBJ2-7	TRBD1	many	CAIRNGTGHRLQYF	TGTGCCATCAGAAACGGGACAGGGCACCGATTGCAGTACTTC
TRBV20-1	TRBJ2-1	TRBD2	many	CSANSGRRNEQFF	TGCAGTGCTAATAGCGGGAGGCGCAATGAGCAGTTCTTC
TRBV7-3	TRBJ1-2	.	.	CASSLGPADNYGDTF	TGTGCCAGCAGCTTAGGTCCAGCTGATAACTATGGCGACACCTTC
TRBV12-3/TRBV12-4	TRBJ1-6	.	many	CASSLSRSPLHF	TGTGCCAGCAGTTTATCTCGATCACCCCTCCACTTT
TRBV28	TRBJ1-2	TRBD1	many	CASTLTGNYGYTF	TGTGCCAGCACCCTGACAGGGAACTATGGCTACACCTTC
TRBV12-3/TRBV12-4	TRBJ2-4	TRBD2	many	CASSTLAERNIQYF	TGTGCCAGCAGCACACTAGCGGAGAGAAACATTCAGTACTTC
TRBV11-2	TRBJ2-1	TRBD2	few	CASSLEVLVGGADEQFF	TGTGCCAGCAGCTTAGAAGTTTTGGTCGGGGGGGCAGATGAGCAGTTCTTC
TRBV7-2	TRBJ2-1	.	many	CASSLRSRGRNEQFF	TGTGCCAGCAGCTTAAGGAGCCGGGGTCGAAATGAGCAGTTCTTC
TRBV5-1	TRBJ1-1	.	many	CASRRGEGVMNTEAFF	TGCGCCAGCAGACGAGGGGAAGGCGTCATGAACACTGAAGCTTTCTTT
TRBV18	TRBJ1-5	.	many	CASSFGTDSNQPQHF	TGTGCCAGCTCTTTCGGGACGGATAGCAATCAGCCCCAGCATTTT
TRBV5-1	TRBJ2-7	.	many	CASSLDGLSCEQYF	TGCGCCAGCAGCTTGGACGGGTTAAGCTGCGAGCAGTACTTC
TRBV18	TRBJ2-2	.	.	CASSLQRRDTGELFF	TGTGCCAGCTCACTTCAGCGGCGAGACACCGGGGAGCTGTTTTTT
TRBV11-2	TRBJ2-3	.	many	CASSPYGGDTQYF	TGTGCCAGCAGCCCCTACGGCGGAGATACGCAGTATTTT
TRBV9	TRBJ2-3	.	.	CASSFVGSSTDTQYF	TGTGCCAGCAGCTTCGTGGGGTCTAGCACAGATACGCAGTATTTT
TRBV20-1	TRBJ1-2	.	.	CCAWGRDSGSSNYGYTF	.
TRBV24-1	TRBJ2-5	.	many	CATSDRFGVQETQYF	TGTGCCACCAGTGACCGCTTTGGGGTCCAAGAGACCCAGTACTTC
TRBV5-8	TRBJ1-2	.	many	CASSYLNYGYTF	TGTGCCAGCAGCTACTTAAACTATGGCTACACCTTC
TRBV6-5	TRBJ1-6	.	many	CASRSSYYNSPLHF	TGTGCCAGCAGGTCCAGCTACTATAATTCACCCCTCCACTTT
TRBV10-3	TRBJ2-5	.	few	CAISDRDQETQYF	TGTGCCATCAGCGACAGAGACCAAGAGACCCAGTACTTC
TRBV7-8	TRBJ2-1	.	many	CASSLAELARNNEQFF	TGTGCCAGCAGCTTAGCGGAGCTAGCGAGAAACAATGAGCAGTTCTTC
TRBV20-1	TRBJ1-1	.	many	CSAYKENTEAFF	TGCAGTGCCTACAAAGAGAACACTGAAGCTTTCTTT
TRBV12-3/TRBV12-4	TRBJ2-1	.	many	CASNLKQGLGNEQFF	TGTGCCAGCAACCTCAAACAGGGTCTAGGGAATGAGCAGTTCTTC
TRBV11-2	TRBJ2-4	TRBD2	many	CASSSPALGLALKNIQYF	TGTGCCAGCAGCTCCCCCGCCCTGGGACTAGCCCTCAAAAACATTCAGTACTTC
TRBV5-1	TRBJ2-7	.	many	CASSLEPFGEQYF	TGCGCCAGCAGCTTGGAGCCCTTCGGCGAGCAGTACTTC
TRBV19	TRBJ1-2	TRBD1	many	CASTQGRGQENGYTF	TGTGCCAGTACCCAGGGCCGCGGACAGGAGAATGGCTACACCTTC
TRBV9	TRBJ2-7	.	many	CASSVGGVSYEQYF	TGTGCCAGCAGCGTAGGCGGGGTATCCTACGAGCAGTACTTC
TRBV5-1	TRBJ2-3	TRBD1	many	CASNRDSSSTDTQYF	TGCGCCAGCAACCGGGACAGCTCTAGCACAGATACGCAGTATTTT
TRBV20-1	TRBJ1-4	.	many	CSARDPPEGGEKLFF	TGCAGTGCTAGAGATCCCCCCGAAGGGGGTGAAAAACTGTTTTTT
TRBV20-1	TRBJ2-2	TRBD2	many	CSARVERGRTGELFF	TGCAGTGCTAGAGTTGAGCGGGGGAGGACCGGGGAGCTGTTTTTT
TRBV11-2	TRBJ1-2	.	.	CAGSSRQLNYGYTF	TGTGCCGGCAGCTCCCGACAGCTTAACTATGGCTACACCTTC
TRBV12-3/TRBV12-4	TRBJ2-1	.	many	CASSLTPSSYNEQFF	TGTGCCAGCAGTTTGACTCCGAGCTCCTACAATGAGCAGTTCTTC
TRBV7-9	TRBJ1-1	TRBD1	.	CASSAQGSAEAFF	TGTGCCAGCAGCGCACAGGGGTCCGCTGAAGCTTTCTTT
TRBV29-1	TRBJ2-7	TRBD1	few	CSTRDSSYEQYF	TGCAGCACCCGGGACAGTTCCTACGAGCAGTACTTC
TRBV12-3/TRBV12-4	TRBJ1-5	TRBD1	many	CASSSDRGLQPQHF	TGTGCCAGCAGTTCAGACAGGGGGTTACAGCCCCAGCATTTT